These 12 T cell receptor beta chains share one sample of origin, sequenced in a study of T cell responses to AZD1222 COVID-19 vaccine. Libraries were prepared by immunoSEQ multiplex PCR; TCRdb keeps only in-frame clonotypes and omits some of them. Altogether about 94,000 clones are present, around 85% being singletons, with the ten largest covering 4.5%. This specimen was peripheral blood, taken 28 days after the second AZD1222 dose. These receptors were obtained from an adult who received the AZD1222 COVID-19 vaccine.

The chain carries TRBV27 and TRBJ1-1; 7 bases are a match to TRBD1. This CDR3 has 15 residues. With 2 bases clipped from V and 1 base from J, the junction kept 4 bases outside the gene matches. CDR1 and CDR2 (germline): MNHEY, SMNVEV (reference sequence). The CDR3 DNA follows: TGTGCCAGCAGTTTAAGGGGACAGAGGAACACTGAAGCTTTCTTT. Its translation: CASSLRGQRNTEAFF.

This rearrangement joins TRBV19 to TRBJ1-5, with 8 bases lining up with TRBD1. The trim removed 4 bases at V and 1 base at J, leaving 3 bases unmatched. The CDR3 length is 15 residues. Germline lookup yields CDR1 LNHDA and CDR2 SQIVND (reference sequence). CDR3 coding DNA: TGTGCCAGTAGTAGTCAGGGGGCGAGCAATCAGCCCCAGCATTTT. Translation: CASSSQGASNQPQHF.

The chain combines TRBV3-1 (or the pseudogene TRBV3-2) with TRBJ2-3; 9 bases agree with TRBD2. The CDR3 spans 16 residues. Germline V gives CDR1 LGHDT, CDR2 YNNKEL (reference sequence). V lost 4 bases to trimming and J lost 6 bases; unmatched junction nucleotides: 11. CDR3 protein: CASSPERGLASDTQYF. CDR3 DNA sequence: TGTGCCAGCAGCCCCGAGCGTGGACTAGCGTCGGATACGCAGTATTTT.

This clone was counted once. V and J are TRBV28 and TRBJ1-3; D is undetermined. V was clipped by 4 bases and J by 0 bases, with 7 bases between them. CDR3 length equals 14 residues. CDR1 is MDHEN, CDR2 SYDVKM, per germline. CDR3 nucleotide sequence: TGTGCCAGCAGTTCAGTGAGCTCTGGAAACACCATATATTTT. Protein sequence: CASSSVSSGNTIYF.

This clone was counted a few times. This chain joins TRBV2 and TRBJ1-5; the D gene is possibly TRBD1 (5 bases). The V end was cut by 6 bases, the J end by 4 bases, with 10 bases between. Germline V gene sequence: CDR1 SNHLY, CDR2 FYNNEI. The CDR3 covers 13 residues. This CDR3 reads CASRGDANQPQHF. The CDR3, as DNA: TGTGCCAGCAGGGGGGACGCAAATCAGCCCCAGCATTTT.

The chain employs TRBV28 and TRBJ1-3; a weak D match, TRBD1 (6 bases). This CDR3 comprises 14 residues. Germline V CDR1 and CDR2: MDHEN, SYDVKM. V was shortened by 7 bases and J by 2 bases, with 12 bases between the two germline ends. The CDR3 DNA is TGTGCCAGCACGGGGGCGCGTGCTGGAAACACCATATATTTT. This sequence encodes CASTGARAGNTIYF.

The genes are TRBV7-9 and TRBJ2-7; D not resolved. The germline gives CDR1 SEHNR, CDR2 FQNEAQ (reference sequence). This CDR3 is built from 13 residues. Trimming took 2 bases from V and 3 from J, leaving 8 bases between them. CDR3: CASSLMSRYEQYF. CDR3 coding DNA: TGTGCCAGCAGCTTAATGAGTCGCTACGAGCAGTACTTC.

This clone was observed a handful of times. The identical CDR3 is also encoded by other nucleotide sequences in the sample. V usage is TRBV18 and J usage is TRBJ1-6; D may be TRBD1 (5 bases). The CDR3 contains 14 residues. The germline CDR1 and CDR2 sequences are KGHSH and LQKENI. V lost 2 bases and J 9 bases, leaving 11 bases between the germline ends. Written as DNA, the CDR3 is TGTGCCAGCTCACCAGAGGGGCAGGGTTCACCCCTCCACTTT. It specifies CASSPEGQGSPLHF.

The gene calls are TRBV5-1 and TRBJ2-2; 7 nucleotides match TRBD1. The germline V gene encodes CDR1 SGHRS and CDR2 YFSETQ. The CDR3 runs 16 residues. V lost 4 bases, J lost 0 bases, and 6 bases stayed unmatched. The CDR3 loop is CASSTTGTANTGELFF. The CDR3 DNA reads TGCGCCAGCAGCACAACCGGGACAGCGAACACCGGGGAGCTGTTTTTT.

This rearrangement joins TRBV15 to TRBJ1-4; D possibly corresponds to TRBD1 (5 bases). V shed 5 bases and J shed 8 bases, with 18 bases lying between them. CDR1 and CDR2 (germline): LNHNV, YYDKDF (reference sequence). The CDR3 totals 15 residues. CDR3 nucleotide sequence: TGTGCCACCAGCTCGAGGGGCGGGAGAGGGGAAAAACTGTTTTTT. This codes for CATSSRGGRGEKLFF. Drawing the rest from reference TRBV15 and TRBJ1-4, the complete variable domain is DAMVIQNPRYQVTQFGKPVTLSCSQTLNHNVMYWYQQKSSQAPKLLFHYYDKDFNNEADTPDNFQSRRPNTSFCFLDIRSPGLGDTAMYLCATSSRGGRGEKLFFGSGTQLSVL.

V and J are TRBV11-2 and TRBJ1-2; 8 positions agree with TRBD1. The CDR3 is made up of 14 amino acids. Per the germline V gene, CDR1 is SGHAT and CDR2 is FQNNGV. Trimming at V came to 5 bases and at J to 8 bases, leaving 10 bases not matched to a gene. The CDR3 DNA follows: TGTGCCAGCAGCCCCGGGACAGGAGCGTACGGCTACACCTTC. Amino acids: CASSPGTGAYGYTF.

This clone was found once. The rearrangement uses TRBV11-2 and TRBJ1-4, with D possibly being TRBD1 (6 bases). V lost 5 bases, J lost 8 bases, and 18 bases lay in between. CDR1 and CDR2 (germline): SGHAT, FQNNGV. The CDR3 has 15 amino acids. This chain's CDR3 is CASSPEGGRREKLFF. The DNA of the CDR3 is TGTGCCAGCAGCCCGGAAGGGGGACGGAGGGAAAAACTGTTTTTT. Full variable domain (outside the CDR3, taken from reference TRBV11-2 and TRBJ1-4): EAGVAQSPRYKIIEKRQSVAFWCNPISGHATLYWYQQILGQGPKLLIQFQNNGVVDDSQLPKDRFSAERLKGVDSTLKIQPAKLEDSAVYLCASSPEGGRREKLFFGSGTQLSVL.